Listed here is a single T cell receptor beta chain. Its target is not known. The CDR3 has 14 residues. Trimming took 4 bases from V and 7 from J; bases not matched to a gene: 10. The germline gives CDR1 DFQATT, CDR2 SNEGSKA (reference sequence). 5'RACE, which relied on constant-segment primers, yielded TCR alpha and TCR beta cDNA libraries carrying sample barcodes and UMIs. TCRdb re-derived calls from the 5' RACE reads in MiXCR, one entry per CDR3 protein. The sample includes about 190,000 distinct CDR3 sequences, around 27% of them seen just once. The data stem from a study of T-cell memory formation after mild COVID-19. Study-level information: Across donors, TCR clusters were largely donor specific.

General study points: The appearance of some responding clones in pre-infection memory suggested that cross-reactive memory joined.

This receptor was taken from an adult woman who had mild COVID-19 (a few samples of this study predate the infection). Cell type and time point are not known. Sequenced sample: PBMCs or a T cell subset sorted from them (not recorded which). The chain has TRBV20-1 and TRBJ2-1; 7 bases are a match to TRBD2. CDR3 protein: CSATSAGSSNEQFF. In DNA, the CDR3 is TGCAGTGCTACCTCAGCGGGATCTTCGAATGAGCAGTTCTTC.